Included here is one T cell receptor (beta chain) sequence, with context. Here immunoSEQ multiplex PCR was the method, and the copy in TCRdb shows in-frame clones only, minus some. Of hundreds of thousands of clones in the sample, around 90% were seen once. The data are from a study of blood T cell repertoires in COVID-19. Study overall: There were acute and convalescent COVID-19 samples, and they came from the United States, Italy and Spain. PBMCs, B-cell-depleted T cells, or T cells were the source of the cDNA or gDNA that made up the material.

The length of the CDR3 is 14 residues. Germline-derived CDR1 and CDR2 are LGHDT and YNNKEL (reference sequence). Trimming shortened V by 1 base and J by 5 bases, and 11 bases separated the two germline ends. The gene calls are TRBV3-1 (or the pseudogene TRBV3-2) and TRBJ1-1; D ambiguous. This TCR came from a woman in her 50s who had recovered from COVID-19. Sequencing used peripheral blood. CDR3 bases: TGTGCCAGCAGCCAAGCGGGGATGGGGACTGAAGCTTTCTTT. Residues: CASSQAGMGTEAFF.